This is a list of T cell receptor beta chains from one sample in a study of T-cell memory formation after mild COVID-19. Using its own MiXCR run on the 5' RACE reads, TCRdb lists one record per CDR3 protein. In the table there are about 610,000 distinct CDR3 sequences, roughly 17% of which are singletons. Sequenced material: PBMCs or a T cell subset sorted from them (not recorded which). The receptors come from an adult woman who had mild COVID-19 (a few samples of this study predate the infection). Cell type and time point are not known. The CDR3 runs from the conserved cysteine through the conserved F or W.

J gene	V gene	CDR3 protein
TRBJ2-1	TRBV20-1	CSARTSFNEQFF
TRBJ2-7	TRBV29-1	CSVEVQGQGDYEQYF
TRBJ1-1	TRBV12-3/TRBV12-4	CASRRTEGFTEAFF
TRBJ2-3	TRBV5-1	CASRGGTDTQYF
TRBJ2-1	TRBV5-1	CASSLAAGLDEQFF
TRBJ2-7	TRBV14	CASRQDSPYEQYF
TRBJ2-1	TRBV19	CASKVLAGGRGEQFF
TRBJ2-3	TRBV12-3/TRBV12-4	CASTITESTDTQYF
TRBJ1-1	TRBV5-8	CASSLLPNTEAFF
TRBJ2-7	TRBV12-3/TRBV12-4	CASSLWGRGQKSYEQYF
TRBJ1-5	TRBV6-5	CASSWDRGGQPQHF
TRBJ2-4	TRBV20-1	CSAPLRGNGGGNIQYF
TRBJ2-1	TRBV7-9	CASSLVAPGANEQFF
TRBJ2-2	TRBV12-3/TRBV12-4	CASSLVLGAQDGELFF
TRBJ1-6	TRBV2	CASSEVGVRTSSYNSPLHF
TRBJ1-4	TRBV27	CASSEDRGGKLFF
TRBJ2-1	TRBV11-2	CASSSYPRDSSSYNEQFF
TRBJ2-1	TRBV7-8	CASSLTRWTGRLVDEQFF
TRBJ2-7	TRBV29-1	CSVEFPGGNYEQYF
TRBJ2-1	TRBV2	CASSASGLAENEQFF
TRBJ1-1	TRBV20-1	CSALIGANRNTEAFF
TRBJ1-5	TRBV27	CASSLGYSNQPQHF
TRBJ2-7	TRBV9	CASSPQGAGGNYEQYF
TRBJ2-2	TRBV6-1	CASSEADVPGELFF
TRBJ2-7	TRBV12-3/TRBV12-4	CASRSSTGVRYF
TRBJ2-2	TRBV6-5	CASSSPQIGRELFF
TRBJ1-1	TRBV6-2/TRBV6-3	CASSYSRHQNTEAFF
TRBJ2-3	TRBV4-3	CASSPHQTYTDTQYF
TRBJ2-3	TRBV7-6	CASSLTGPIDNYASTDTQYF
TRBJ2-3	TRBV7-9	CASSFKEYTSTDTQYF
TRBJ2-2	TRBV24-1	CATSGVITGELFF
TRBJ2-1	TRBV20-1	CSADPGAGFSYNEQFF
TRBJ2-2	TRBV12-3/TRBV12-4	CASSSHRLRITGELFF
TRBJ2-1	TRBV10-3	CAISDIYMTGIYNEQFF
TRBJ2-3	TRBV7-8	CASSSRDSQQDTQYF
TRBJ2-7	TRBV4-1	CASSQEAGTPSYEQYF
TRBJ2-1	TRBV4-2	CASSDLLAGEVDEQFF
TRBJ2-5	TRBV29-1	CSAGGRGETQYF
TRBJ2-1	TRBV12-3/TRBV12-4	CASSQKASGGEFF
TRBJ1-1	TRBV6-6	CASSYVDTEAFF
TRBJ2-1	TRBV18	CASSPGQGVYEQFF
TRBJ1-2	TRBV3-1	CASSQGPPRGYTF
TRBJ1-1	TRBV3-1	CASSSYRGLNTEAFF
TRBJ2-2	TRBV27	CASSGQVGGELFF
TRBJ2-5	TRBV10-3	CAISDPGRYQETQYF
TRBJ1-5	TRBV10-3	CAISEYGRDQPQHF
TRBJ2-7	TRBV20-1	CSARDSLKYEQYF
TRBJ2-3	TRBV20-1	CSARDPFTDTQYF
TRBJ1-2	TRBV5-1	CASSPGINYGYTF
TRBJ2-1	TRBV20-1	CSAVQTSGRYNEQFF
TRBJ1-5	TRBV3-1	CASSQDLHQPQHF
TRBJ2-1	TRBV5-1	CASSLGRGGQGNEQFF
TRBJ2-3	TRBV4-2	CASSQDGSGLRSTDTQYF
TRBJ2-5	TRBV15	CATSIQRSQETQYF
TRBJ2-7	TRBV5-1	CASSLMGTGPYEQYF
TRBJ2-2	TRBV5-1	CASSLDGTGNTGELFF
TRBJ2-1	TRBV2	CASSSRPGGYNEQFF
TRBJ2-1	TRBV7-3	CASITGGTCNNEQFF
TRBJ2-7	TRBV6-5	CASARQRTGLGFEQYF